This T cell receptor beta chain appears in the sequencing data of a study of blood T cell repertoires in COVID-19 (dated by TCRdb to the early 2020s). Regarding the study in general: Collaborator samples came from the United States, Italy and Spain and covered acute and convalescent phases of COVID-19. The material from the prospective study consisted of cDNA or gDNA derived from T cells, B-cell-depleted T cells, or PBMCs. Subjects who had been exposed to COVID-19, were actively infected with it, or had recovered from it provided the deeply sampled blood TCRbeta repertoires that made up the dataset. The repertoires were made available in a free public database intended to serve as a resource for research on the immune response to SARS-CoV-2. Samples came from the ongoing ImmuneRACE study (first 160 participants) plus 1,254 subjects from 6 global collaborators. Nearly every sample came with metadata listing a de-identified subject ID, COVID-19 status, age in years and sex. Where available, HLA class I and class II types were taken from metadata supplied by the sample provider and were not determined by assay-based typing.

The immunoSEQ Assay, a bias-controlled multiplex PCR, was used to amplify TCRbeta CDR3 regions from genomic DNA. The paper's data handling went like this. Within the assay, amplification of reference gene primers was used to estimate how many nucleated cells each sample contained. Sequence reads were collapsed and filtered to measure the absolute abundance of every unique TCRbeta CDR3 rearrangement. Productive Simpson clonality was computed per sample as the square root of Simpson's diversity index over productive rearrangements. The table comes from immuneACCESS by way of TCRdb, which keeps in-frame sequences with V and J called. Part of the clones is missing from these tables; in studies checked, under half for an unresolved V gene and the rest for unknown reasons. V and J calls and clone size come straight from that table; D and trimming were deduced from the DNA. This sample gives approximately 190,000 clones in total; approximately 84% of them show up just once. The ten most abundant clones make up 5% to 6.5% of the sample.

Of note for this clone: The clone's antigen remains unknown. Qualities for individual bases were not recorded, and no much larger clone is one base off.

Collaborating institutions collected whole blood in K2EDTA tubes following their own protocols. Collaborator samples were shipped for TCRbeta analysis as frozen whole blood, isolated PBMCs, or DNA extracted from either sample type. Here is what the overall study found, with its caveats: How much clinical and demographic metadata was included differed by source and by participant, and the metadata was provided uncurated.

Looking up the germline V gene yields CDR1 SGHRS and CDR2 YFSETQ. V loses 0 bases of germline sequence and J loses 4 bases, and the interval between the two ends is 13 bases. The CDR3 measures 15 amino acids from cysteine to phenylalanine. The entry retains the CDR3 DNA only, 45 bases that are in frame from base 1. Sequenced: peripheral blood. Recombination connected TRBV5-1 to TRBJ1-2, with a weak D call of TRBD1 (5 bases match). This TCR was sampled from a woman between 65 and 79 years old with active or convalescent COVID-19. This receptor has the CDR3 CASSLGDSDLYGYTF. Here is the DNA: TGCGCCAGCAGCTTGGGAGACAGCGATCTCTATGGCTACACCTTC. When the CDR3 is completed using the reference TRBV5-1 and TRBJ1-2 genes on either side, the full variable domain is KAGVTQTPRYLIKTRGQQVTLSCSPISGHRSVSWYQQTPGQGLQFLFEYFSETQRNKGNFPGRFSGRQFSNSRSEMNVSTLELGDSALYLCASSLGDSDLYGYTFGSGTRLTVV.